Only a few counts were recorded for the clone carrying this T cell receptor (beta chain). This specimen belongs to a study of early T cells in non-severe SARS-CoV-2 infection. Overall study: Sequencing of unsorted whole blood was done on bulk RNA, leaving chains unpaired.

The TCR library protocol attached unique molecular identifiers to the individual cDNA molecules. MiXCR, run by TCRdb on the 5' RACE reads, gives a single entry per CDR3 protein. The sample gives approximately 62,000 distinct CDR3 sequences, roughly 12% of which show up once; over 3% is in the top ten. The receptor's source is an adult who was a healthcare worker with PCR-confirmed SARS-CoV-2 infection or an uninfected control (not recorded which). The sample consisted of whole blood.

The CDR3 sequence is CSVEDGSGYEQYF. The CDR3 DNA follows: TGCAGCGTTGAAGATGGGTCCGGGTACGAGCAGTACTTC. The V call is TRBV29-1, the J call TRBJ2-7; unclear D gene. With 0 bases removed from V and 4 bases from J, the gap between germline ends came to 10 bases. The CDR3 contains 13 residues. In germline, CDR1 is SQVTM, CDR2 ANQGSEA.